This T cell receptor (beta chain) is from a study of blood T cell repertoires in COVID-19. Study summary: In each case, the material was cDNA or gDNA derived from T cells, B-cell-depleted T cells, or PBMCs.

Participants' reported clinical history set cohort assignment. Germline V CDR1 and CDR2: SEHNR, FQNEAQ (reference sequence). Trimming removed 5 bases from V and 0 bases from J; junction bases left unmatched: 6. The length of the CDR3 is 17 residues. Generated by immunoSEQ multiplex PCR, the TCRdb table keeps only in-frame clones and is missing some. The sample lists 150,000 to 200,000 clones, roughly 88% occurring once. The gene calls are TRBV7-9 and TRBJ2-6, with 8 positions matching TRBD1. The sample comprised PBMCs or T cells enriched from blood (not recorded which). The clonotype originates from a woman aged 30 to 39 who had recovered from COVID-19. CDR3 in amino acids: CASSKQGVASGANVLTF. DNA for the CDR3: TGTGCCAGCAGCAAACAGGGGGTAGCCTCTGGGGCCAACGTCCTGACTTTC. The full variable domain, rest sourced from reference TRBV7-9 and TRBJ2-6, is DTGVSQNPRHKITKRGQNVTFRCDPISEHNRLYWYRQTLGQGPEFLTYFQNEAQLEKSRLLSDRFSAERPKGSFSTLEIQRTEQGDSAMYLCASSKQGVASGANVLTFGAGSRLTVL.